The rows below give T cell receptor beta chains drawn from one sample of a study of T cell responses to AZD1222 COVID-19 vaccine. Measured with immunoSEQ multiplex PCR; TCRdb has only the in-frame clones, and not every one. The repertoire holds approximately 100,000 clones, with just under 90% as singletons. Sequencing was performed on peripheral blood, taken on day 0 of AZD1222 vaccination. The receptors derive from an adult in good health. Each CDR3 is given with its conserved first and last residue. The D gene is left open where the match is weak. Rows give clone size only sometimes, using once, few, many, or a class for an expanded clone.

j_gene | len | abundance | v_gene | d_gene | CDR3nt | CDR3aa
TRBJ2-5 | 16 | . | TRBV19 | TRBD2 | TGTGCCAGTAGTATAAGACTAGCGGGGGTGGCTGAGACCCAGTACTTC | CASSIRLAGVAETQYF
TRBJ1-4 | 15 | . | TRBV7-8 | . | TGTGCCAGCAGCTTAGGCACCAGGGTTGGGGAAAAACTGTTTTTT | CASSLGTRVGEKLFF
TRBJ1-5 | 16 | . | TRBV4-3 | . | TGCGCCAGCAGCCAAGATCTCAGCAGGGTGGGTCAGCCCCAGCATTTT | CASSQDLSRVGQPQHF
TRBJ1-6 | 16 | . | TRBV27 | TRBD1 | TGTGCCAGCAGGTTACAGGGGGCGTCATATTATTCACCCCTCCACTTT | CASRLQGASYYSPLHF
TRBJ2-2 | 18 | . | TRBV4-3 | . | TGCGCCAGCAGCCAAGTATGGGGCCCGGCCTCGAACACCGGGGAGCTGTTTTTT | CASSQVWGPASNTGELFF
TRBJ1-5 | 15 | . | TRBV6-2/TRBV6-3 | TRBD1 | TGTGCCAGCAGACCTACCGGACAGGGCAATCAGCCCCAGCATTTT | CASRPTGQGNQPQHF
TRBJ1-5 | 15 | . | TRBV25-1 | . | TGTGCCAGCAGTGAAAGTAGGAATAGCAATCAGCCCCAGCATTTT | CASSESRNSNQPQHF
TRBJ2-1 | 14 | . | TRBV30 | . | TGTGCCTGGACCACCGGGACTCTGCACAATGAGCAGTTCTTC | CAWTTGTLHNEQFF
TRBJ1-1 | 14 | . | TRBV7-9 | . | TGTGCCAGCAGCCAGTGGGGTGAGAACACTGAAGCTTTCTTT | CASSQWGENTEAFF
TRBJ1-2 | 16 | . | TRBV19 | TRBD1 | TGTGCCAGTAGTAGCTACAACACAGGGGGAATCGTCGGCTACACCTTC | CASSSYNTGGIVGYTF
TRBJ1-1 | 15 | . | TRBV7-2 | . | TGTGCCAGCAGCCTGGGCCGGGGAGCGTTCACTGAAGCTTTCTTT | CASSLGRGAFTEAFF
TRBJ1-2 | 11 | . | TRBV6-5 | . | TGTGCCAGCGGAACCAGAAGGACAGACACCTTC | CASGTRRTDTF
TRBJ1-4 | 15 | . | TRBV6-4 | . | TGTGCCAGCAGTGACAACTACGGGACGGATGAAAAACTGTTTTTT | CASSDNYGTDEKLFF
TRBJ2-1 | 16 | . | TRBV5-5 | TRBD2 | TGTGCCAGCAGCTTTCGCGGCGGCGGGGGGATAGGTGAGCAGTTCTTC | CASSFRGGGGIGEQFF
TRBJ1-5 | 13 | . | TRBV4-1 | . | TGCGCCAGCAGCCAAGACCAGATAGGGTCCCAGCATTTT | CASSQDQIGSQHF
TRBJ2-3 | 15 | . | TRBV6-5 | TRBD2 | TGTGCCAGCAGGACATTAGGCGGGAGCCAACCTACGCAGTATTTT | CASRTLGGSQPTQYF
TRBJ1-2 | 14 | few | TRBV2 | TRBD1 | TGTGCCAGCAGTTTGGGGACAGGGGGCTATGGCTACACCTTC | CASSLGTGGYGYTF
TRBJ2-1 | 14 | . | TRBV5-1 | . | TGCGCCAGCAGGGAGGAGGGGGTGCGTGGTGAGCAGTTCTTC | CASREEGVRGEQFF
TRBJ1-5 | 13 | . | TRBV6-4 | . | TGTGCCAGCAGTTTGGGGGCTGATCAGCCCCAGCATTTT | CASSLGADQPQHF
TRBJ2-7 | 16 | . | TRBV6-6 | TRBD1 | TGTGCCAGCAGTTACTCGCGAAGGACAGGCCACTACGAGCAGTACTTC | CASSYSRRTGHYEQYF
TRBJ2-7 | 13 | . | TRBV7-2 | . | TGTGCCAGCAGCTTACACGGATCCTACGAGCAGTACTTC | CASSLHGSYEQYF
TRBJ1-5 | 12 | few | TRBV7-8 | . | TGTGCCAGCAGCCAAAACCTTAGAGGCCAGCATTTT | CASSQNLRGQHF